This TCR beta chain stems from a study of T cell responses to AZD1222 COVID-19 vaccine. Study-wide results and limits: Among those given AZD1222, only six or seven were seropositive at baseline. Researchers took repertoire samples only after the peak T cell response had come. When two AZD1222 doses had been given, Spike-specific TCR breadth and depth rose.

Sequencing was performed with immunoSEQ multiplex PCR; in TCRdb, only in-frame clones are kept and a portion is missing. The sample has 90,000 to 130,000 clones, 94% seen once. Worth noting for this clone: The antigen is not known.

CDR1 is MNHEY and CDR2 is SMNVEV in the germline V gene (reference sequence). This CDR3 contains 16 residues. Trimming removed 3 bases at V and 1 base at J, with 16 bases between. The TCR originated in an adult who received the AZD1222 COVID-19 vaccine. Material: peripheral blood, obtained 28 days after the second AZD1222 dose. The chain employs TRBV27 and TRBJ2-7; D perhaps matches TRBD2 (7 bases). The CDR3 reads CASSLIGGAKSYEQYF. The CDR3 DNA is TGTGCCAGCAGTTTGATTGGGGGGGCCAAATCCTACGAGCAGTACTTC.